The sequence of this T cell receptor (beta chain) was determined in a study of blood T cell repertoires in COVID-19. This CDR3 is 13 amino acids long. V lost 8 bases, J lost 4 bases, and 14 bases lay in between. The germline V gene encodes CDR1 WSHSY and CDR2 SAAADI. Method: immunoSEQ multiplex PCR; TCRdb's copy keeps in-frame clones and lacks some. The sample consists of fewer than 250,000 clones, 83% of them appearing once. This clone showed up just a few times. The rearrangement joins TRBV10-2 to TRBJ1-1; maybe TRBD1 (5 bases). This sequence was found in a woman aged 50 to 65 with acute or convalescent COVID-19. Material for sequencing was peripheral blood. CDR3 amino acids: CASGIGGSTEAFF. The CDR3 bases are TGCGCCAGCGGCATCGGGGGAAGCACTGAAGCTTTCTTT.